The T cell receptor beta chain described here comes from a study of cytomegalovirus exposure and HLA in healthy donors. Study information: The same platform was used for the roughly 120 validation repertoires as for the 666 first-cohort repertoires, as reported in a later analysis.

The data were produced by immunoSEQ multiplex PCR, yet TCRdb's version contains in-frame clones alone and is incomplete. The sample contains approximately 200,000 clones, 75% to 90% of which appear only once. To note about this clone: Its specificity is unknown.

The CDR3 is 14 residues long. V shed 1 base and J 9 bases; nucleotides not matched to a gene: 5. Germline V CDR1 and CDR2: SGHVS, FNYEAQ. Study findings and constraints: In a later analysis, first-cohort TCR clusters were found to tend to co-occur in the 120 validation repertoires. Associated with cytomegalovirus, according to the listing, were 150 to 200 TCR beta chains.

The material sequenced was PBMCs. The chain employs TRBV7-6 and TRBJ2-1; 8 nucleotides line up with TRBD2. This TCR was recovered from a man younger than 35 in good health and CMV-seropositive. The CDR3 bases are TGTGCCAGCAGCTTAGTCACTAGCGGCGGTGAGCAGTTCTTC. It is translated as CASSLVTSGGEQFF.